The 25 T cell receptor beta chains below come from one sample, sequenced in a study of T cell responses to AZD1222 COVID-19 vaccine. Repertoires were generated with immunoSEQ multiplex PCR, while TCRdb's copy carries only in-frame clones and drops some. The data show approximately 100,000 clones, about 90% seen once. The sequencing used peripheral blood, collected 28 days after the second AZD1222 dose. The receptors originated from an adult who received the AZD1222 COVID-19 vaccine.

The chain combines TRBV19 with TRBJ1-1; D might be TRBD1 (5 bases). The CDR3 spans 15 residues. V was trimmed by 3 bases and J by 0 bases, leaving 11 bases between them. The V gene's germline CDR1 is LNHDA and CDR2 SQIVND (reference sequence). The CDR3 sequence: CASSMRSGLNTEAFF. In nucleotides, the CDR3 is TGTGCCAGTAGTATGAGGTCAGGGTTGAACACTGAAGCTTTCTTT.

The chain uses TRBV20-1 and TRBJ1-2; no firm D call. CDR1 and CDR2 from the germline V gene are DFQATT and SNEGSKA (reference sequence). This CDR3 has 11 amino acids. V was trimmed by 0 bases and J by 13 bases, leaving 12 bases between them. The CDR3 DNA sequence: TGCAGTGCTAGAGATCCCAAACTCGGCACCTTC. Its protein product is CSARDPKLGTF.

V usage is TRBV2 and J usage is TRBJ2-3, with TRBD1 matching 7 bases. J lost 1 base, V lost 6 bases, and 7 bases had no gene match. The CDR3 length is 15 residues. The germline V gene encodes CDR1 SNHLY and CDR2 FYNNEI. CDR3 loop: CASREQGFGTDTQYF. The CDR3 bases are TGTGCCAGCAGGGAACAGGGGTTCGGCACAGATACGCAGTATTTT.

The rearrangement uses TRBV11-2 and TRBJ1-2; D is unclear. This CDR3 region has 14 residues. The V gene lost 5 bases and the J gene lost 7 bases, with 17 bases spanning the gap. Germline lookup yields CDR1 SGHAT and CDR2 FQNNGV. The CDR3 reads CASSRIPGEGGYTF. Written as DNA, the CDR3 is TGTGCCAGCAGCCGTATTCCCGGAGAAGGTGGCTACACCTTC.

This clone was counted once. The gene calls are TRBV9 and TRBJ2-1, with D perhaps TRBD1 or TRBD2 (5 bases each). Looked up from germline, CDR1 is SGDLS and CDR2 is YYNGEE. The CDR3 extends over 14 amino acids. The V end was cut by 1 base, the J end by 5 bases, with 10 bases between. The CDR3 spells CASSVRGPNNEQFF. The CDR3 nucleotides read TGTGCCAGCAGCGTAAGGGGACCAAACAATGAGCAGTTCTTC.

The chain has TRBV27 and TRBJ2-2; D is possibly TRBD1 (5 bases). Germline V CDR1 and CDR2: MNHEY, SMNVEV (reference sequence). V gave up 2 bases and J gave up 4 bases, with 11 bases separating them. This CDR3 region has 15 residues. The CDR3 coding sequence is TGTGCCAGCAGTTTACGCAGGGTGGCCACCGGGGAGCTGTTTTTT. It is translated as CASSLRRVATGELFF.

The V and J genes are TRBV7-9 and TRBJ2-7; maybe TRBD1 (5 bases). The CDR3 length is 15 residues. CDR1 and CDR2 from the germline V gene are SEHNR and FQNEAQ (reference sequence). V lost 0 bases and J lost 5, with 14 bases in between. The DNA of the CDR3 is TGTGCCAGCAGCTTAGCAGGAAGCTGGGGCGACGAGCAGTACTTC. Translated, it gives CASSLAGSWGDEQYF.

The CDR3 coding sequence is TGTGCCAGCAGCGTAAAGTTCGGGGAGCTGTTTTTT. Protein sequence: CASSVKFGELFF. V and J are TRBV9 and TRBJ2-2; unclear D gene. The V end lost 1 base, the J end lost 7 bases, and 5 bases lay between the germline ends. CDR1 is SGDLS, CDR2 YYNGEE, per germline. There are 12 residues in the CDR3.

This chain links TRBV27 with TRBJ2-7; D possibly uses TRBD1 or TRBD2 (5 bases each). V was trimmed by 2 bases and J by 7 bases, leaving 12 bases between them. CDR1 is MNHEY, CDR2 SMNVEV, per germline (reference sequence). CDR3 length: 13 amino acids. As DNA, the CDR3 is TGTGCCAGCAGTTTAGGGACCGGGGCGGAGCAGTACTTC. It specifies CASSLGTGAEQYF.

The genes are TRBV7-3 and TRBJ2-2; possible D gene TRBD2, 6 bases. Germline values: CDR1 SGHTA, CDR2 FQGTGA. V was cut by 1 base and J by 7 bases, with 7 bases left in between. This CDR3 has 13 amino acids. The CDR3 region has the DNA TGTGCCAGCAGCTTAAGGGAGGACGGGGAGCTGTTTTTT. Residues: CASSLREDGELFF.

This chain joins TRBV2 and TRBJ2-4, with D tentatively TRBD2 (7 bases). The CDR3 runs to 13 residues. Germline CDR1 reads SNHLY; CDR2 reads FYNNEI. Trimming took off 8 bases at V and 8 bases at J, with 16 bases between the two ends. The CDR3 region is CASLGTRGHIQYF. The CDR3 DNA follows: TGTGCCAGCTTGGGGACGCGGGGGCACATTCAGTACTTC. The whole variable domain, filled in from reference TRBV2 and TRBJ2-4, reads EPEVTQTPSHQVTQMGQEVILRCVPISNHLYFYWYRQILGQKVEFLVSFYNNEISEKSEIFDDQFSVERPDGSNFTLKIRSTKLEDSAMYFCASLGTRGHIQYFGAGTRLSVL.

This CDR3 reads CASIRTTQETQYF. The CDR3 DNA sequence: TGTGCCAGCATCCGGACTACCCAAGAGACCCAGTACTTC. V is TRBV6-5 and J is TRBJ2-5; perhaps TRBD2 as D (6 bases). In germline, CDR1 is MNHEY, CDR2 SVGAGI. Trimming cost V 7 bases and J 1 base, with 10 bases left between them. The CDR3 has 13 amino acids.

J is TRBJ2-2 and V is TRBV27; 9 bases fit TRBD2. Losses at the gene ends were 6 bases for V and 5 bases for J; bases not matched to a gene: 7. Germline V CDR1 and CDR2: MNHEY, SMNVEV (reference sequence). This CDR3 is built from 15 residues. CDR3 sequence (DNA): TGTGCCAGCAGAAGGGCGGGAGGGGTAACCGGGGAGCTGTTTTTT. It codes for CASRRAGGVTGELFF.

V and J are TRBV29-1 and TRBJ2-5; tentatively, D is TRBD1 or TRBD2 (6 bases each). Per the germline V gene, CDR1 is SQVTM and CDR2 is ANQGSEA. Trimming removed 4 bases at V and 2 bases at J, with 17 bases between. The CDR3 spans 15 residues. DNA of the CDR3: TGCAGCGTTGCAACAGGGTTGGGGGGACAAGAGACCCAGTACTTC. Its protein product is CSVATGLGGQETQYF.

V is TRBV7-3 and J is TRBJ2-1; D may be TRBD2 (6 bases). The V gene's germline CDR1 is SGHTA and CDR2 FQGTGA. The CDR3 is made up of 15 amino acids. V lost 7 bases and J lost 8, with 21 bases in between. DNA for the CDR3: TGTGCCAGCACCGACGGACTAAATATCGGCGATGAGCAGTTCTTC. This translates into CASTDGLNIGDEQFF.

The genes are TRBV10-3 and TRBJ2-7; TRBD1 or TRBD2 may be the D gene (6 bases each). Looked up from germline, CDR1 is ENHRY and CDR2 is SYGVKD. CDR3 length equals 14 residues. V dropped 3 bases and J dropped 4 bases, with 13 bases sitting between them. The chain's CDR3 is CAISDKGGNYEQYF. The CDR3 DNA follows: TGTGCCATCAGTGACAAAGGGGGGAATTACGAGCAGTACTTC.

The chain has TRBV7-2 and TRBJ1-5; D gene unclear. V was shortened by 5 bases and J by 5 bases, with 10 bases between the two germline ends. The CDR3 consists of 13 residues. Germline V CDR1 and CDR2: SGHTA, FQGNSA. The CDR3 DNA is TGTGCCAGCAGCCTAGACGTTGATCAGCCCCAGCATTTT. Encoded protein: CASSLDVDQPQHF.

DNA of the CDR3: TGTGCCAGCAGCTTGCGGGGACCCACGCCTGAAGCTTTCTTT. This gives the protein CASSLRGPTPEAFF. J is TRBJ1-1 and V is TRBV5-6; D perhaps matches TRBD1 (5 bases). V lost 1 base, J lost 6 bases, and 13 bases lay in between. The CDR3 contains 14 residues. CDR1 and CDR2 (germline): SGHDT, YYEEEE.

This chain connects TRBV28 to TRBJ2-1; TRBD2 aligns across 10 bases. V was clipped by 5 bases and J by 8 bases; unmatched bases: 12. Germline V gives CDR1 MDHEN, CDR2 SYDVKM. This CDR3 contains 16 residues. The CDR3: CASSTSSSGRRYEQFF. In nucleotides, the CDR3 is TGTGCCAGCAGTACCTCCTCTAGCGGGAGAAGATATGAGCAGTTCTTC. Full variable domain (missing parts from reference TRBV28 and TRBJ2-1): DVKVTQSSRYLVKRTGEKVFLECVQDMDHENMFWYRQDPGLGLRLIYFSYDVKMKEKGDIPEGYSVSREKKERFSLILESASTNQTSMYLCASSTSSSGRRYEQFFGPGTRLTVL.

CDR3 sequence reads: CASSAFKYGYTF. The CDR3 DNA reads as TGTGCCAGCAGCGCCTTTAAATATGGCTACACCTTC. V usage is TRBV2 and J usage is TRBJ1-2; D is uncertain. The germline CDR1 and CDR2 sequences are SNHLY and FYNNEI. V lost 6 bases and J lost 5, with 10 bases in between. The CDR3 is made up of 12 amino acids.

The V call is TRBV10-3, the J call TRBJ2-3; 9 nucleotides agree with TRBD2. The CDR3 is 17 amino acids. CDR1 and CDR2 (germline): ENHRY, SYGVKD. With 6 bases clipped from V and 2 bases from J, the junction kept 12 bases outside the gene matches. The CDR3 protein is CAISPRGSGGYTDTQYF. The DNA of the CDR3 is TGTGCCATCAGCCCTCGGGGGAGCGGGGGGTACACAGATACGCAGTATTTT.

This clone appeared a few times. The chain has TRBV11-2 and TRBJ2-1; the match to TRBD2 covers 9 bases. The CDR3 runs 15 residues. Trimming cost V 1 base and J 8 bases; bases outside gene matches: 6. Looked up from germline, CDR1 is SGHAT and CDR2 is FQNNGV. In DNA form, the CDR3 reads TGTGCCAGCAGCTTAGGTAGCGGGAGTCTCGATGAGCAGTTCTTC. This translates into CASSLGSGSLDEQFF.

CDR3 nucleotides: TGTGCCAGCAGCCAATACAAGGGGGCAGGGACTGAAGCTTTCTTT. This translates into CASSQYKGAGTEAFF. V usage is TRBV16 and J usage is TRBJ1-1; 7 nucleotides match TRBD1. The CDR3 totals 15 residues. J gave up 5 bases and V 1 base, and 7 bases lay outside the gene matches. Germline loops: CDR1 KGHSY, CDR2 FQNENV. The full variable domain, with the rest looked up from reference TRBV16 and TRBJ1-1, is GEEVAQTPKHLVRGEGQKAKLYCAPIKGHSYVFWYQQVLKNEFKFLISFQNENVFDETGMPKERFSAKCLPNSPCSLEIQATKLEDSAVYFCASSQYKGAGTEAFFGQGTRLTVV.

This clone came up a few times. The rearrangement uses TRBV7-2 and TRBJ2-7, with no clear D. Germline loops: CDR1 SGHTA, CDR2 FQGNSA. The V end lost 2 bases, the J end lost 1 base, and 9 bases lay between the germline ends. The length of the CDR3 is 14 residues. CDR3 DNA sequence: TGTGCCAGCAGCTTATCAGCCCGGTCCTACGAGCAGTACTTC. It translates to CASSLSARSYEQYF.

This clone was seen only once. The chain carries TRBV7-9 and TRBJ1-3; 7 bases map to TRBD1. V trimming: 2 bases; J trimming: 8 bases; junction bases outside the gene matches: 3. The V gene's germline CDR1 is SEHNR and CDR2 FQNEAQ (reference sequence). The CDR3 extends over 13 amino acids. In DNA, the CDR3 is TGTGCCAGCAGCTTAAGTCAGGGGGACACCATATATTTT. Protein product: CASSLSQGDTIYF.